By its share, the clone carrying this T cell receptor (beta chain) is medium-sized (0.01 to 0.1%). Its antigen is not known. The CDR3 runs to 15 residues. V lost 4 bases to trimming and J lost 5 bases; unmatched junction nucleotides: 8. The germline CDR1 and CDR2 sequences are SEHNR and FQNEAQ (reference sequence). The entry originates in a study of early T cells in non-severe SARS-CoV-2 infection. Turning to the study itself: Investigators sequenced bulk RNA drawn from unsorted whole blood, and chains remained unpaired.

Unique molecular identifier tags were affixed to discrete cDNA molecules. TCRdb re-derived calls from the 5' RACE reads in MiXCR, one entry per CDR3 protein. The data show 35,000 to 40,000 distinct CDR3 sequences, 8.5% to 10% seen once. Notes on the study in general: VDJdb-based matching was biased toward anti-spike CD8 responses and missed private and CD4 specificities.

The chain is built from TRBV7-9 and TRBJ2-7; 10 positions match TRBD1. Sequencing was performed on whole blood. The sequence was obtained from an adult who was a healthcare worker with PCR-confirmed SARS-CoV-2 infection or an uninfected control (not recorded which). This CDR3 is CASSYYRDRGDEQYF. Here the CDR3 DNA reads TGTGCCAGCAGCTACTACAGGGACAGGGGTGACGAGCAGTACTTC.